The source of this TCR beta chain is a study of CD8 T cells in ankylosing spondylitis. Overall study findings and caveats: Seemingly characteristic of ankylosing spondylitis blood was a TCR beta motif consisting of roughly 8 highly homologous variants. Significant enrichment of disease-linked clones was reportedly seen in matched ankylosing spondylitis synovial fluid.

The V gene's germline CDR1 is SQVTM and CDR2 ANQGSEA. The V end was cut by 6 bases, the J end by 5 bases, with 10 bases between. The CDR3 consists of 11 residues. MiXCR, run by TCRdb on the 5' RACE reads, gives a single entry per CDR3 protein. The repertoire includes approximately 250,000 distinct CDR3 sequences, roughly a third of them detected once, and approximately 4.6% sits in the top ten. With respect to this clonotype: Its antigen is as yet unknown.

The chain links TRBV29-1 to TRBJ2-5; possible D gene TRBD2, 5 bases. This clonotype originated in a male donor with ankylosing spondylitis or in good health (not recorded which). The specimen sequenced was blood, either unsorted or a sorted T cell fraction (not recorded which). Written as DNA, the CDR3 is TGCAGCGTCGGGATGAGGGAGACCCAGTACTTC. Residues: CSVGMRETQYF.